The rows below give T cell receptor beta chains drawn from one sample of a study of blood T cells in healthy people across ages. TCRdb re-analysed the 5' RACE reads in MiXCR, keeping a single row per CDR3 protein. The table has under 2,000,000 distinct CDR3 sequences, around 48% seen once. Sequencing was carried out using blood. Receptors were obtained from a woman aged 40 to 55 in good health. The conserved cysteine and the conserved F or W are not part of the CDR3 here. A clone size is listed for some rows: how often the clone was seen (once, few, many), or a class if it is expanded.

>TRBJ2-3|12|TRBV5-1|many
ASSFSGRTDTQY
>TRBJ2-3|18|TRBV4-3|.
ASSQVLGTGVAFGTDTQY
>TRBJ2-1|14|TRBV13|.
ASSLVPAGVDNEQF
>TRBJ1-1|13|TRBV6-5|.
ASSRAGQGNTEAF
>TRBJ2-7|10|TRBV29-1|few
SVARGSYEQY
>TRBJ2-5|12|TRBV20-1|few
SAVSGGARETQY
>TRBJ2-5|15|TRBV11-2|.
ASSSPSESYSAETQY
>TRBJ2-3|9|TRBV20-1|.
SPSGTDTQY
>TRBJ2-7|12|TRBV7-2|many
ASSLEQGRYEQY
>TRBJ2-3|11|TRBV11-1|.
ASSPGDMDTQY
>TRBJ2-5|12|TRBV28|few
ASSLRVGKETQY
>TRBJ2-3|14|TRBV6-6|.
ASSSGGQTSTDTQY
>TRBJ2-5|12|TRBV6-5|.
ASSRGQGAETQY
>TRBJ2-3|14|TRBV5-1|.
ASSWFGPTRQDTQY
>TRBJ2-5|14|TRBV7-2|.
ASSLVKGRFKETQY
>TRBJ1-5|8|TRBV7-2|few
ASSNKPPH
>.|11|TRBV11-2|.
ASSPTGRREQY
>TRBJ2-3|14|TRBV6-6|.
ASSPVVGGVTDTQY
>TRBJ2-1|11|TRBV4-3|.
ASSQVIENEQF
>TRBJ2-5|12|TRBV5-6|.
ASSLPAPQETQY
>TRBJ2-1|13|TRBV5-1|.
ASRLTGGTYNEQF
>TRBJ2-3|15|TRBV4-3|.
ASSHGTSGGGPNTQY
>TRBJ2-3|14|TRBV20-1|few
SARDPSGALPDTQY
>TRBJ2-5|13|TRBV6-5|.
ASSYVGSLGKTQY
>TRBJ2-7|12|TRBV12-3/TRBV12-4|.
ASTNLGRLYEQY
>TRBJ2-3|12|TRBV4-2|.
ASSEGSGGDTQY
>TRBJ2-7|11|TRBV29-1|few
SGLLTGTYEQY
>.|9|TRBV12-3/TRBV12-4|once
ASDSGETQY
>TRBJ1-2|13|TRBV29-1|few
SVEDPHRVSYGYT
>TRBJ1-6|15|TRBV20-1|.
SARSWAGSSYNSPLH
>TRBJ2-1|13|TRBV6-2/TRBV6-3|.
ASSSPLSSYNEQF
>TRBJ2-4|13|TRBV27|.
ASSLSGGGKNIQY
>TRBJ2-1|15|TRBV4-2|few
ASSQVSLGGGGDEQF
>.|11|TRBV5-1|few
ASSSLRSNEQY
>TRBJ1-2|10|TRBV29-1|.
SVVSVLYDYT
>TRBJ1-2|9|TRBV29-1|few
SVTGDYGYT
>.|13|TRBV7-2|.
ASSRRTSGGNIQY
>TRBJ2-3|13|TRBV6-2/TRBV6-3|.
ASSQHLDPTDTQY